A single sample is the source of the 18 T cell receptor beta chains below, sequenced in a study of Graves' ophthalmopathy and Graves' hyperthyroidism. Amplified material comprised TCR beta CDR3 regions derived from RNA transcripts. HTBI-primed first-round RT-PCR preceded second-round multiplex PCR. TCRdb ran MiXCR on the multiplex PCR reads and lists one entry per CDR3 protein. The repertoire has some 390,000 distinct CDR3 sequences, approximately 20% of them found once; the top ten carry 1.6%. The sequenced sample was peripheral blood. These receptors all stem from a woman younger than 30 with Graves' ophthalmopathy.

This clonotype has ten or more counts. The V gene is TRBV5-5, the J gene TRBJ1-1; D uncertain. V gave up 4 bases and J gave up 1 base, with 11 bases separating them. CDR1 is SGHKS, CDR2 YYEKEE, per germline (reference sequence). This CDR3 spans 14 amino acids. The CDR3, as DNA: TGTGCCAGCAGCCCAAAGGCATCGAACACTGAAGCTTTCTTT. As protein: CASSPKASNTEAFF.

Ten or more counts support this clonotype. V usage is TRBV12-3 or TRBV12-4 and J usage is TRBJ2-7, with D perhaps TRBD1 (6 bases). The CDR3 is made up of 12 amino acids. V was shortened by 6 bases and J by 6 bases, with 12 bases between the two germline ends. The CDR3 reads CASSRTAGEQYF. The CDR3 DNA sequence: TGTGCCAGCAGCAGGACAGCCGGCGAGCAGTACTTC.

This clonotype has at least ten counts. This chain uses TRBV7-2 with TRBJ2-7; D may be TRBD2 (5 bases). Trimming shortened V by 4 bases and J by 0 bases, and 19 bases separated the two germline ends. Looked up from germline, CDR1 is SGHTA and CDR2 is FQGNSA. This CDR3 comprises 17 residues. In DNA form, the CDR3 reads TGTGCCAGCAGCTATGTCGGGGTCGGGATCAGCTCCTACGAGCAGTACTTC. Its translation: CASSYVGVGISSYEQYF.

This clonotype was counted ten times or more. CDR3 loop: CASRDFFEQYF. CDR3 in DNA: TGTGCCAGCAGGGACTTCTTCGAGCAGTACTTC. The rearrangement joins TRBV6-2 or TRBV6-3 to TRBJ2-7; TRBD2 is a possible D gene (5 bases). This CDR3 is built from 11 residues. Per germline, CDR1 MNHEY and CDR2 SVGEGT. V was trimmed by 6 bases and J by 6 bases, leaving 9 bases between them.

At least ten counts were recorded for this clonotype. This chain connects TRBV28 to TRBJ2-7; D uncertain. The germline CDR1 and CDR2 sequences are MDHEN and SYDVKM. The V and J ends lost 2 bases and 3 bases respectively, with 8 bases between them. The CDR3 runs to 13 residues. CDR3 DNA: TGTGCCAGCAGTTTAATGTATAGCTACGAGCAGTACTTC. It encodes CASSLMYSYEQYF.

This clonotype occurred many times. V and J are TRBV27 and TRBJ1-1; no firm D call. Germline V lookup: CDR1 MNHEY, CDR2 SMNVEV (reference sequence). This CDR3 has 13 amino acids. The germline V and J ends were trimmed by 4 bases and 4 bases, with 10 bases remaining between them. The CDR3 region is CASSWSWTTEAFF. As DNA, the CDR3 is TGTGCCAGCAGTTGGTCTTGGACCACTGAAGCTTTCTTT.

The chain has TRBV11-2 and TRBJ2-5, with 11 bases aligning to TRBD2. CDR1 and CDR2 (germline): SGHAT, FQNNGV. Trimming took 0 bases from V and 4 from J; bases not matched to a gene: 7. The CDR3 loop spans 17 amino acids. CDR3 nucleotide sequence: TGTGCCAGCAGCTTAGATATAGCGGGGGGGCTGGTAGAGACCCAGTACTTC. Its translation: CASSLDIAGGLVETQYF. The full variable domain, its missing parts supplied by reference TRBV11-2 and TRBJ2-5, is EAGVAQSPRYKIIEKRQSVAFWCNPISGHATLYWYQQILGQGPKLLIQFQNNGVVDDSQLPKDRFSAERLKGVDSTLKIQPAKLEDSAVYLCASSLDIAGGLVETQYFGPGTRLLVL.

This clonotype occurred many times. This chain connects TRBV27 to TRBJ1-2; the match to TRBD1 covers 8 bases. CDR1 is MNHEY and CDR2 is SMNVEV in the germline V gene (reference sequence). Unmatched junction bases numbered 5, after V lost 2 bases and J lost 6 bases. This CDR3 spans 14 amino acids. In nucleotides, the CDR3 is TGTGCCAGCAGTTTAGCTTGGACAGGGAATGGCTACACCTTC. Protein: CASSLAWTGNGYTF.

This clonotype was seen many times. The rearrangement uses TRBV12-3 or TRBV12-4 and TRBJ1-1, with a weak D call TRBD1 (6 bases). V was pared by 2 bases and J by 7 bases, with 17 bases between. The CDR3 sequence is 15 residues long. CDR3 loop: CASSLNWGAQGEAFF. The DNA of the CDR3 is TGTGCCAGCAGTTTAAATTGGGGGGCTCAAGGTGAAGCTTTCTTT.

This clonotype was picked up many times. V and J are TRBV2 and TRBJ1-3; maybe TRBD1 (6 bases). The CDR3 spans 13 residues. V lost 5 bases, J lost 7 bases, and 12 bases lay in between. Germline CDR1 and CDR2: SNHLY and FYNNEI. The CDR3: CASSFQQGNTIYF. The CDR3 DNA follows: TGTGCCAGCAGTTTCCAGCAGGGGAACACCATATATTTT.

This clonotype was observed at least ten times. This CDR3 reads CASSSTLTRHYNSPLHF. Written as DNA, the CDR3 is TGTGCCAGCAGTTCGACCCTTACTCGCCATTATAATTCACCCCTCCACTTT. The rearrangement links TRBV12-3 or TRBV12-4 to TRBJ1-6; D remains ambiguous. The V and J ends lost 4 bases and 4 bases respectively, with 17 bases between them. The CDR3 length is 17 residues.

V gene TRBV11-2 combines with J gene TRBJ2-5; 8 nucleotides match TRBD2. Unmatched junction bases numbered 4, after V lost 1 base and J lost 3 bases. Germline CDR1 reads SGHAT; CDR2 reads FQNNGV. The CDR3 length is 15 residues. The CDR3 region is CASSLGAGGKETQYF. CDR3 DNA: TGTGCCAGCAGCTTAGGGGCGGGAGGCAAAGAGACCCAGTACTTC. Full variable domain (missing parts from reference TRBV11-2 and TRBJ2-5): EAGVAQSPRYKIIEKRQSVAFWCNPISGHATLYWYQQILGQGPKLLIQFQNNGVVDDSQLPKDRFSAERLKGVDSTLKIQPAKLEDSAVYLCASSLGAGGKETQYFGPGTRLLVL.

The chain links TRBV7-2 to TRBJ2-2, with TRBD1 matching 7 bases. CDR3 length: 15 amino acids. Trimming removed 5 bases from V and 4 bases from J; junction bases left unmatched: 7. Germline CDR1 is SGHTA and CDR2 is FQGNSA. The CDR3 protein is CASSQPGQTTGELFF. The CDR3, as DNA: TGTGCCAGCAGCCAACCGGGACAGACCACCGGGGAGCTGTTTTTT.

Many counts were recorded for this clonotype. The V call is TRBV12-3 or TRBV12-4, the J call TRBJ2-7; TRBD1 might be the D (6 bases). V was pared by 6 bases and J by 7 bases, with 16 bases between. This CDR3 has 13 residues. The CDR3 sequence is CASSPRGSREQYF. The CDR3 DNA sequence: TGTGCCAGCAGCCCCAGGGGCTCACGAGAGCAGTACTTC.

The CDR3 here is CASSSQQGAYEQYF. Here the CDR3 DNA reads TGTGCCAGCAGCTCTCAACAGGGGGCCTACGAGCAGTACTTC. This chain uses TRBV7-3 with TRBJ2-7; 8 nucleotides agree with TRBD1. V was pared by 4 bases and J by 2 bases, with 4 bases of the junction left unmatched. The CDR3 covers 14 residues. Germline CDR1 SGHTA, CDR2 FQGTGA.

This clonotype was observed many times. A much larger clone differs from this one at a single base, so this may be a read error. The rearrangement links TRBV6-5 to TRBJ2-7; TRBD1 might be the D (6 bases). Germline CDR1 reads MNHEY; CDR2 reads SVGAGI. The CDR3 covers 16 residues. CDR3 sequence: CASRYSSRGGSYEQYF. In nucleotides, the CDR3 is TGTGCCAGCAGATACTCTTCTAGAGGGGGCTCCTACGAGCAGTACTTC.

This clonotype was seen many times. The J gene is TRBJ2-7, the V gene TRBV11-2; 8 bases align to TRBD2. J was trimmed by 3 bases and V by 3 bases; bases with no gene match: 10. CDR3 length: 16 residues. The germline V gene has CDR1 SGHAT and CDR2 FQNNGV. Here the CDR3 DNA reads TGTGCCAGCAGCTTGCCCGAACCCGGGAGGGGCTACGAGCAGTACTTC. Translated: CASSLPEPGRGYEQYF.

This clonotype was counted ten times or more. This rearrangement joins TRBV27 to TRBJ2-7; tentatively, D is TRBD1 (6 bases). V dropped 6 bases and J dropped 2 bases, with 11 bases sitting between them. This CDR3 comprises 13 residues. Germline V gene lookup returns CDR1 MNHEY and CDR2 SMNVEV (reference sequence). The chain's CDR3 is CASRGQETYEQYF. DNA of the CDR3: TGTGCCAGCAGGGGACAAGAGACCTACGAGCAGTACTTC.